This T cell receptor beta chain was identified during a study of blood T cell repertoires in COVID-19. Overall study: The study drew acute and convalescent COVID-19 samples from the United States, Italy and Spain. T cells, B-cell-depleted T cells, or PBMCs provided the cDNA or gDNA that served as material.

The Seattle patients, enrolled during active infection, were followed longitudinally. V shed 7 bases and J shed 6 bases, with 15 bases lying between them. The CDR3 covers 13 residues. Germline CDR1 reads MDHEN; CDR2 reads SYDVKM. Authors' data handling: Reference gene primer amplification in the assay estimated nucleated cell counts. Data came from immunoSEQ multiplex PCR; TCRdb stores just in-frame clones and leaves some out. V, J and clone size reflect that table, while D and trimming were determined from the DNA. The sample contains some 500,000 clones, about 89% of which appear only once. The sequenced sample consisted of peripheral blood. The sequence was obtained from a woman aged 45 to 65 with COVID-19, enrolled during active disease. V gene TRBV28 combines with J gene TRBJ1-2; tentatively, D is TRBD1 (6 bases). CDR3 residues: CASTTGSGDGYTF. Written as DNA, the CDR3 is TGTGCCAGCACCACAGGTTCAGGGGATGGCTACACCTTC.